Below, one T cell receptor (beta chain) is given with its context. Its cognate antigen is unknown. The data originate from a study of shared clonotypes between healthy human individuals. Profiled with immunoSEQ multiplex PCR; TCRdb holds only in-frame clones, not every one. This sample has hundreds of thousands of clones, with under 80% found just once. Study-level results: Larger estimated richness was generally seen in naive subsets than in memory subsets. Some naive CD4 clonotypes, around 5%, turned up in common across a few donors. Generation probabilities were higher for clonotypes shared across all four sorted-subset donors than for unshared ones. Exclusively blood specimens were collected; tissue repertoires likely differ.

The clonotype was recovered from a woman under 40 in good health. Sequences were obtained from memory CD4+ T cells sorted from blood. Subset of the sample: CD45RA-negative fraction.

In DNA form, the CDR3 reads TGCGCCAGCAGCTTGGAATCGTCAGAAGCTTTCTTT. Amino acid sequence: CASSLESSEAFF. V gene TRBV5-1 combines with J gene TRBJ1-1, with D unclear. The CDR3 totals 12 residues. Trimming stripped 0 bases from V and 8 bases from J, with 8 bases between. CDR1 and CDR2 (germline): SGHRS, YFSETQ.